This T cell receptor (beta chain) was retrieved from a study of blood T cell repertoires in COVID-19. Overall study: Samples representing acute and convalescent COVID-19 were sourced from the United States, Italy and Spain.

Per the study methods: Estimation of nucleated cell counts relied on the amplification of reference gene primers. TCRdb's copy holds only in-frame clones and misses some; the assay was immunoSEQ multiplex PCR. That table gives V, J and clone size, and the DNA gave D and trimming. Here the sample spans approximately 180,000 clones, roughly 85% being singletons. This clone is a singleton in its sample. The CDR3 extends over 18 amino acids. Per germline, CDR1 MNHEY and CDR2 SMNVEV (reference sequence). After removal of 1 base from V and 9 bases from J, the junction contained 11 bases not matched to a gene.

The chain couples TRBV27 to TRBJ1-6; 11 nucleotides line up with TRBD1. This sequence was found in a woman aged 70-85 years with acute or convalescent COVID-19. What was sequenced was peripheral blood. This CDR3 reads CASSLFNPGTGGGSPLHF. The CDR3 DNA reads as TGTGCCAGCAGTTTATTTAATCCCGGGACAGGGGGTGGTTCACCCCTCCACTTT.